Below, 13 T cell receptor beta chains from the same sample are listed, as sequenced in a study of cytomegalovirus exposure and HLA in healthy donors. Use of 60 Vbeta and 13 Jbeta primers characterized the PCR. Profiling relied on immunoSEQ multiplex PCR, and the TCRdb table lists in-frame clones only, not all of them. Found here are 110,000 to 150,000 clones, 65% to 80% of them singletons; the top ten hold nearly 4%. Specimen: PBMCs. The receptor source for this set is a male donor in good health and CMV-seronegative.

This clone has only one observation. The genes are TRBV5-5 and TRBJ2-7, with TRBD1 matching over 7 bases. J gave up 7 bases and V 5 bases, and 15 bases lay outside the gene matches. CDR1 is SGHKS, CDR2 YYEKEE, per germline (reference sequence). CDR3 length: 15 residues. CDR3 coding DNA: TGTGCCAGCAGTCGACAGGGCAAATTTTCCTGGGAGCAGTACTTC. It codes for CASSRQGKFSWEQYF.

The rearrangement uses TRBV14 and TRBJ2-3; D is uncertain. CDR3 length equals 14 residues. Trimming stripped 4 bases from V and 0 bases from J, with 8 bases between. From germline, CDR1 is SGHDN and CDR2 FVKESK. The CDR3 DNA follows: TGTGCCAGCAGCCGACAACCCAGCACAGATACGCAGTATTTT. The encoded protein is CASSRQPSTDTQYF.

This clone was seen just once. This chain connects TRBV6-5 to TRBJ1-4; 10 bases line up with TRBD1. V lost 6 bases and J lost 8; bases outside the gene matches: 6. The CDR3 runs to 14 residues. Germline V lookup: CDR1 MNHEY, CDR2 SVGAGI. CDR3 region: CASRRGQGHEKLFF. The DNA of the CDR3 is TGTGCCAGCAGACGGGGACAGGGGCACGAAAAACTGTTTTTT.

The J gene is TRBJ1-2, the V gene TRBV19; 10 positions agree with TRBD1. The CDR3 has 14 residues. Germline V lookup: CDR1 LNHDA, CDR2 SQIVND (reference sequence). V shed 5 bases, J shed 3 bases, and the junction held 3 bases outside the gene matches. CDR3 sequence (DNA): TGTGCCAGTAGTCTCGGACAGGGGGACTATGGCTACACCTTC. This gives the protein CASSLGQGDYGYTF. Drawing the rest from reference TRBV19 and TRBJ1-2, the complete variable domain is DGGITQSPKYLFRKEGQNVTLSCEQNLNHDAMYWYRQDPGQGLRLIYYSQIVNDFQKGDIAEGYSVSREKKESFPLTVTSAQKNPTAFYLCASSLGQGDYGYTFGSGTRLTVV.

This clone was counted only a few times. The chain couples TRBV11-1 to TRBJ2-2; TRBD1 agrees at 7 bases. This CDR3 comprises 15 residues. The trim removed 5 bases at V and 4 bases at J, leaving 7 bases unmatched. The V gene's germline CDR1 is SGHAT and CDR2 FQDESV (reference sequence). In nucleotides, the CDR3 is TGTGCCAGCAGCAAACTCGACAGGGCCACCGGGGAGCTGTTTTTT. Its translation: CASSKLDRATGELFF.

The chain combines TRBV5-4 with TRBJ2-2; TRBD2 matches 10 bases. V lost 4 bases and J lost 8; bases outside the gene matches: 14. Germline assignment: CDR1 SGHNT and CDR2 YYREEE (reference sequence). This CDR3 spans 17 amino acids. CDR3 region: CASSPPMGLAGEGELFF. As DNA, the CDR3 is TGTGCCAGCAGCCCACCGATGGGGCTAGCGGGAGAGGGGGAGCTGTTTTTT. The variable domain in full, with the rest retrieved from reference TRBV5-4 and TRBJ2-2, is ETGVTQSPTHLIKTRGQQVTLRCSSQSGHNTVSWYQQALGQGPQFIFQYYREEENGRGNFPPRFSGLQFPNYSSELNVNALELDDSALYLCASSPPMGLAGEGELFFGEGSRLTVL.

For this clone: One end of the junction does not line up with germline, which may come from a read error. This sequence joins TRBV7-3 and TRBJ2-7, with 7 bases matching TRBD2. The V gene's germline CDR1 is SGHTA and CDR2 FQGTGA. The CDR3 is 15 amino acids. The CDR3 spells CSSSLSAGVVYEQYF. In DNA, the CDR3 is TGTTCCAGCAGCTTATCGGCGGGAGTGGTCTACGAGCAGTACTTC.

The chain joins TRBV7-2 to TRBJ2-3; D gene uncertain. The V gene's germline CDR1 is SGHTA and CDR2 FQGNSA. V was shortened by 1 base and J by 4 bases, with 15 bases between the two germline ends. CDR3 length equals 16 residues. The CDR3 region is CASSLGRIQSADTQYF. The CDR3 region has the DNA TGTGCCAGCAGCTTAGGCCGGATTCAAAGCGCAGATACGCAGTATTTT.

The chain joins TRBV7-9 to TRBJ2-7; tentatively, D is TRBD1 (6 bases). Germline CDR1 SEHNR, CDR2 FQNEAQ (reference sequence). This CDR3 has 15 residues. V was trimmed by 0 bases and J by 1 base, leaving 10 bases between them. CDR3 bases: TGTGCCAGCAGCTTAGCGGGGGCAGTATCCTACGAGCAGTACTTC. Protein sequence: CASSLAGAVSYEQYF.

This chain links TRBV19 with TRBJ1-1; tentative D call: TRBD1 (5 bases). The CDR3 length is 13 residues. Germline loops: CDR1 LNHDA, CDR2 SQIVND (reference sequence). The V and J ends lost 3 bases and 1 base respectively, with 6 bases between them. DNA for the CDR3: TGTGCCAGTAGTATCGACAGGAACACTGAAGCTTTCTTT. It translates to CASSIDRNTEAFF.

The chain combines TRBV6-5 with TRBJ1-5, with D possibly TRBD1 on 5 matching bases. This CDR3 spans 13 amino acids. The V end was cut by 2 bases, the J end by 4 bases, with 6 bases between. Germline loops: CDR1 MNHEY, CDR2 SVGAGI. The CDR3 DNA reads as TGTGCCAGCAGTTACGGGGGGAATCAGCCCCAGCATTTT. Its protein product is CASSYGGNQPQHF.

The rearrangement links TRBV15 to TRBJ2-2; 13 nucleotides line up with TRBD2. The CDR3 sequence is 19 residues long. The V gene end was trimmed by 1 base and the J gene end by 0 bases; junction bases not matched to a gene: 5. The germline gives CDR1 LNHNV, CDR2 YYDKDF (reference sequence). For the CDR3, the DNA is TGTGCCACCAGCAGAGGAAGGACTAGCGGGAGCTCGAACACCGGGGAGCTGTTTTTT. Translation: CATSRGRTSGSSNTGELFF.

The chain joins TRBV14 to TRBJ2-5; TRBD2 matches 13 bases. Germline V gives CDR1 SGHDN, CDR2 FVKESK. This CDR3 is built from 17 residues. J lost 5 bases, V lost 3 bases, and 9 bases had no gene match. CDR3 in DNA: TGTGCCAGCAGCCATTCACTCCGGACTAGCGGGAGTGAGACCCAGTACTTC. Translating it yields CASSHSLRTSGSETQYF. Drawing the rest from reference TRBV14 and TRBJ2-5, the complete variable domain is EAGVTQFPSHSVIEKGQTVTLRCDPISGHDNLYWYRRVMGKEIKFLLHFVKESKQDESGMPNNRFLAERTGGTYSTLKVQPAELEDSGVYFCASSHSLRTSGSETQYFGPGTRLLVL.